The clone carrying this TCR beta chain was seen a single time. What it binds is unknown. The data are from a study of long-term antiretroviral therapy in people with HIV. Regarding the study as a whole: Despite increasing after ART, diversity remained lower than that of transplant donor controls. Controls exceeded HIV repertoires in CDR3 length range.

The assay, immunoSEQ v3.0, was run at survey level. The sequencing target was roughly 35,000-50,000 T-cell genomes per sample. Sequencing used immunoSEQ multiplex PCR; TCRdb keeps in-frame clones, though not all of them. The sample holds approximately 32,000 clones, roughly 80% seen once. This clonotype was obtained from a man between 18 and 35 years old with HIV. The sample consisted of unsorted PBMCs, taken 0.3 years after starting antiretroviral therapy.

The CDR3 is CACSRRFGWAIEQYF. CDR3 DNA sequence: TGTGCCTGCTCCCGACGGTTTGGGTGGGCTATTGAGCAGTACTTC. This chain links TRBV30 with TRBJ2-7, with no clear D. Trimming took 6 bases from V and 7 from J, leaving 25 bases between them. The germline gives CDR1 GTSNPN, CDR2 SVGIG (reference sequence). This CDR3 spans 15 amino acids.